The 14 T cell receptor beta chains below were found in one sample sequenced in a study of shared clonotypes between healthy human individuals. Clones were read by immunoSEQ multiplex PCR, and TCRdb kept only the in-frame ones, dropping some. The sample includes roughly 1.4 million clones, 97% to 99% of them seen just once. Material: naive CD4+ T cells sorted from blood. Indicated subset: CD45RA+ positively selected. The receptor set was obtained from a man under 40 in good health.

The chain has TRBV2 and TRBJ2-3; a weak D match, TRBD1 (6 bases). The V and J ends lost 4 bases and 0 bases respectively, with 17 bases between them. CDR1 is SNHLY and CDR2 is FYNNEI in the germline V gene. The length of the CDR3 is 17 residues. The CDR3 sequence: CASSVIGGRPSTDTQYF. CDR3 nucleotide sequence: TGTGCCAGCAGTGTTATTGGGGGCAGACCTAGCACAGATACGCAGTATTTT.

With regard to this clone: The same CDR3 arises from other DNA sequences in this sample as well. V gene TRBV5-1 combines with J gene TRBJ2-5; 7 nucleotides match TRBD1. Trimming removed 1 base from V and 0 bases from J; junction bases left unmatched: 0. CDR1 is SGHRS, CDR2 YFSETQ, per germline. This CDR3 has 14 amino acids. CDR3 loop: CASSLTGDQETQYF. The CDR3 bases are TGCGCCAGCAGCTTGACAGGGGACCAAGAGACCCAGTACTTC. Looking up the rest from reference TRBV5-1 and TRBJ2-5 gives the full variable domain: KAGVTQTPRYLIKTRGQQVTLSCSPISGHRSVSWYQQTPGQGLQFLFEYFSETQRNKGNFPGRFSGRQFSNSRSEMNVSTLELGDSALYLCASSLTGDQETQYFGPGTRLLVL.

A note on this clone: This same CDR3 is encoded by further DNA sequences in the sample. The chain combines TRBV18 with TRBJ2-1; TRBD2 is a possible D gene (5 bases). Germline V lookup: CDR1 KGHSH, CDR2 LQKENI. The V and J ends lost 3 bases and 4 bases respectively, with 10 bases between them. This CDR3 has 14 residues. The CDR3: CASSPTRGYNEQFF. CDR3 in DNA: TGTGCCAGCTCACCTACCCGCGGGTACAATGAGCAGTTCTTC.

The chain uses TRBV19 and TRBJ2-1; 7 bases line up with TRBD2. This CDR3 has 14 residues. Looked up from germline, CDR1 is LNHDA and CDR2 is SQIVND (reference sequence). J was trimmed by 8 bases and V by 7 bases; bases with no gene match: 11. The CDR3 region is CASKIWTSPDEQFF. CDR3 DNA: TGTGCCAGTAAAATCTGGACTAGTCCCGATGAGCAGTTCTTC.

The CDR3 nucleotides are TGTGCCAGCAGTTTTGGGGCGGGGCGCGACTATGGCTACACCTTC. Residues: CASSFGAGRDYGYTF. This sequence joins TRBV14 and TRBJ1-2; TRBD1 might be the D (5 bases). CDR1 is SGHDN, CDR2 FVKESK, per germline. This CDR3 contains 15 residues. With 6 bases removed from V and 3 bases from J, the gap between germline ends came to 17 bases.

The chain links TRBV6-5 to TRBJ1-1; 7 bases align to TRBD1. This CDR3 comprises 15 residues. Germline CDR1 MNHEY, CDR2 SVGAGI. V was pared by 0 bases and J by 4 bases, with 5 bases of the junction left unmatched. The CDR3 DNA is TGTGCCAGCAGTTACTCGGGGACAGTAAGCACTGAAGCTTTCTTT. Protein sequence: CASSYSGTVSTEAFF.

The chain carries TRBV5-1 and TRBJ1-2; 11 bases line up with TRBD1. This CDR3 region has 14 residues. Unmatched junction bases numbered 1, after V lost 2 bases and J lost 4 bases. Germline V gene sequence: CDR1 SGHRS, CDR2 YFSETQ. The CDR3 region is CASSFGQGAYGYTF. CDR3 in DNA: TGCGCCAGCAGCTTCGGACAGGGGGCCTATGGCTACACCTTC.

The CDR3 DNA is TGCGCCAGCAGCTTGTCCTCGGGAGCGGGCTACGAGCAGTACTTC. Translation: CASSLSSGAGYEQYF. The chain is built from TRBV5-1 and TRBJ2-7; D may be TRBD2 (6 bases). V was shortened by 1 base and J by 3 bases, with 14 bases between the two germline ends. This CDR3 is built from 15 residues. Germline CDR1 and CDR2: SGHRS and YFSETQ.

V is TRBV6-1 and J is TRBJ1-1, with D perhaps TRBD1 (5 bases). CDR3 length equals 16 residues. Germline loops: CDR1 MNHNS, CDR2 SASEGT. Trimming took 5 bases from V and 3 from J, leaving 19 bases between them. CDR3 sequence reads: CASSKGVPSSDTEAFF. CDR3 nucleotide sequence: TGTGCCAGCAGTAAAGGGGTCCCCTCGTCCGACACTGAAGCTTTCTTT.

The chain is built from TRBV27 and TRBJ2-7; 7 bases are shared with TRBD2. The CDR3 loop spans 12 amino acids. J was trimmed by 7 bases and V by 6 bases; bases with no gene match: 6. Germline values: CDR1 MNHEY, CDR2 SMNVEV (reference sequence). The DNA of the CDR3 is TGTGCCAGCAGAGGACTAGTGGGAGAGCAGTACTTC. Translated, it gives CASRGLVGEQYF.

V gene TRBV28 combines with J gene TRBJ2-1; D may be TRBD2 (6 bases). Germline CDR1 is MDHEN and CDR2 is SYDVKM. Trimming pared 7 bases from V and 9 bases from J, leaving 10 bases between. The CDR3 is 11 amino acids. CDR3 DNA: TGTGCCAGCACCGGGAGATCTGAGCAGTTCTTC. As protein: CASTGRSEQFF.

V gene TRBV9 combines with J gene TRBJ1-1; D call uncertain. Germline V gene data show CDR1 as SGDLS and CDR2 as YYNGEE. The CDR3 runs to 14 residues. Trimming removed 1 base at V and 3 bases at J, with 10 bases between. Written as DNA, the CDR3 is TGTGCCAGCAGCGTAAGGGCCTGGGACACTGAAGCTTTCTTT. Translated: CASSVRAWDTEAFF.

The gene calls are TRBV7-6 and TRBJ2-7, with D perhaps TRBD1 (5 bases). This CDR3 is built from 15 residues. Germline CDR1 is SGHVS and CDR2 is FNYEAQ. The V end was cut by 6 bases, the J end by 6 bases, with 21 bases between. CDR3 sequence (DNA): TGTGCCAGCAGTTCCTCACAGGCTAGTCCCACCGAGCAGTACTTC. Translation: CASSSSQASPTEQYF.

The rearrangement uses TRBV7-8 and TRBJ2-7; D remains ambiguous. CDR1 and CDR2 from the germline V gene are SGHVS and FQNEAQ. Trimming cost V 4 bases and J 2 bases, with 18 bases left between them. This CDR3 spans 16 amino acids. CDR3 residues: CASSSQPPGSAYEQYF. The CDR3 nucleotides are TGTGCCAGCAGCTCCCAACCCCCCGGGTCAGCCTACGAGCAGTACTTC.